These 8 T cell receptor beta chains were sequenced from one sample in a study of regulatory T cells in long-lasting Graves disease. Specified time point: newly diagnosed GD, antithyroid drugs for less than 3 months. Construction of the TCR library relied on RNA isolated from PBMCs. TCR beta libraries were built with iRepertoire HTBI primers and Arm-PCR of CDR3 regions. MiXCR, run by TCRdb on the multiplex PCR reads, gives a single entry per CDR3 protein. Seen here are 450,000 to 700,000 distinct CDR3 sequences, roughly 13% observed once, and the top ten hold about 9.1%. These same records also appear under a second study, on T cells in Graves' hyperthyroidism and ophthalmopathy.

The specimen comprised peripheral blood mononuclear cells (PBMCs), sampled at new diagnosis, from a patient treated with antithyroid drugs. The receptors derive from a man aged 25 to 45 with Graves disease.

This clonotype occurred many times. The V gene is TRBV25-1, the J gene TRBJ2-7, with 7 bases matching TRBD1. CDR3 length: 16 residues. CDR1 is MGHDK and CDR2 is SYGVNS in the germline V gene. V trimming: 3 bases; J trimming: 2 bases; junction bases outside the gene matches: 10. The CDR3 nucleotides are TGTGCCAGCAGTGATATCGGGACAGTAGGCACCTACGAGCAGTACTTC. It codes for CASSDIGTVGTYEQYF.

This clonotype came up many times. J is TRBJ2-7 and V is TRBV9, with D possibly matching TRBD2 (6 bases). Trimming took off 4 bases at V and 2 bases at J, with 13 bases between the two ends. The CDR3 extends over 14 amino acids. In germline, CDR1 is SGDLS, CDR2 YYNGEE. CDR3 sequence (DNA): TGTGCCAGCAGCCCATACGGGACTGCCTACGAGCAGTACTTC. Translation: CASSPYGTAYEQYF.

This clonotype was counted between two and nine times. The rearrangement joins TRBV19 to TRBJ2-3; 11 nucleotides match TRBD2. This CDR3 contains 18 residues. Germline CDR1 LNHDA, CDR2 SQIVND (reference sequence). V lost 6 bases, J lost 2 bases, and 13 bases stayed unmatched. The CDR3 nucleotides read TGTGCCAGTAGCCCTACTAGCGGGAGCAAGATTTTCACAGATACGCAGTATTTT. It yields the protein CASSPTSGSKIFTDTQYF.

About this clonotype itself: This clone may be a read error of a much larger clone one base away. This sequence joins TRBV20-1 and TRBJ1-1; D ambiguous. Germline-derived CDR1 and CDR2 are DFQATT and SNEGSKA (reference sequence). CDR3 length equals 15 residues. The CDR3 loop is CGARDQTQGNTEAFF. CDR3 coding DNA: TGCGGTGCTAGAGATCAGACCCAAGGGAACACTGAAGCTTTCTTT.

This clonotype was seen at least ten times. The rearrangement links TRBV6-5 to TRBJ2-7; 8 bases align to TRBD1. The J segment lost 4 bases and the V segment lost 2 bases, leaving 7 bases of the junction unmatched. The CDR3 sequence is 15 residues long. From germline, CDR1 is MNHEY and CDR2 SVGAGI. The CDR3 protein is CASSYIRTGTYEQYF. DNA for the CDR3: TGTGCCAGCAGTTACATTCGGACAGGGACGTACGAGCAGTACTTC.

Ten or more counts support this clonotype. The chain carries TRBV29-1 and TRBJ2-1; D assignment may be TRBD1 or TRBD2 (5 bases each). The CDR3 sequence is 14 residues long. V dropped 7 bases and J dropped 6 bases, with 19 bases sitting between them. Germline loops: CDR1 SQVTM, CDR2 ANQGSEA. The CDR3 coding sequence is TGCAGCGCCCGTGGGACGGGCATTATCAATGAGCAGTTCTTC. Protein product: CSARGTGIINEQFF.

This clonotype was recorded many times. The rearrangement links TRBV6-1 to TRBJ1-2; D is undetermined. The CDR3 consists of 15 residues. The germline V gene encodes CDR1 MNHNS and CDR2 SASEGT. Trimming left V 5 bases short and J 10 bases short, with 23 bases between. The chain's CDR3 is CASSKDHSDGSFYTF. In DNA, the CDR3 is TGTGCCAGCAGTAAAGACCACTCTGACGGGTCTTTCTACACCTTC.

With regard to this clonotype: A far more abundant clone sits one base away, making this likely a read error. The CDR3 nucleotides are TGTGCCAGCAGCTACAGGGCACTAGGGGAGACCCAGTACTTC. This sequence encodes CASSYRALGETQYF. The chain employs TRBV27 and TRBJ2-1, with a weak D call TRBD1 (6 bases). The closer fit of TRBJ2-5 to the DNA end suggests the J call may be wrong. The CDR3 totals 14 residues. Germline V lookup: CDR1 MNHEY, CDR2 SMNVEV (reference sequence).